These 32 T cell receptor beta chains were all obtained from the same sample, sequenced in a study of Tregs in tolerant kidney transplant recipients. The data were produced by immunoSEQ multiplex PCR, yet TCRdb's version contains in-frame clones alone and is incomplete. The sample has tens of thousands of clones, 90% to 95% seen once. The sample comprised CD8+ T cells from blood. These TCRs come from a human donor in good health.

The chain recombines TRBV15 with TRBJ2-7; 9 bases align to TRBD1. Germline assignment: CDR1 LNHNV and CDR2 YYDKDF (reference sequence). V trimming: 0 bases; J trimming: 4 bases; junction bases outside the gene matches: 7. This CDR3 comprises 16 residues. As DNA, the CDR3 is TGTGCCACCAGCAGAGATCTTTTGGGGACAGGGTACGAGCAGTACTTC. It is translated as CATSRDLLGTGYEQYF.

The CDR3 DNA reads TGTGCCAGCAGCCAACGGGGGGGGCTCTACAATGAGCAGTTCTTC. The encoded protein is CASSQRGGLYNEQFF. The genes are TRBV27 and TRBJ2-1; 8 positions match TRBD2. CDR1 is MNHEY, CDR2 SMNVEV, per germline (reference sequence). J lost 3 bases, V lost 6 bases, and 7 bases had no gene match. The length of the CDR3 is 15 residues.

V usage is TRBV7-7 and J usage is TRBJ2-3; either TRBD1 or TRBD2 may fit D (5 bases each). Trimming removed 5 bases at V and 5 bases at J, with 11 bases between. CDR1 is SSHAT, CDR2 FNYEAQ, per germline (reference sequence). The CDR3 length is 13 residues. CDR3 protein: CASSEGPQDTQYF. CDR3 DNA: TGTGCCAGCAGCGAGGGACCGCAAGATACGCAGTATTTT.

The CDR3 coding sequence is TGTGCCAGTAGTATTGACGGGGGGGTCTACAATGAGCAGTTCTTC. It is translated as CASSIDGGVYNEQFF. The rearrangement joins TRBV19 to TRBJ2-1; 8 nucleotides align to TRBD2. The CDR3 extends over 15 amino acids. V dropped 3 bases and J dropped 3; count of bases not matched to a gene: 4. Germline CDR1 is LNHDA and CDR2 is SQIVND (reference sequence).

This sequence joins TRBV27 and TRBJ1-1; the D gene is possibly TRBD1 (5 bases). From germline, CDR1 is MNHEY and CDR2 SMNVEV (reference sequence). There are 12 residues in the CDR3. V was cut by 6 bases and J by 7 bases, with 12 bases left in between. The CDR3 coding sequence is TGTGCCAGCAGGGGTCCAGGGTTTGAAGCTTTCTTT. Translating gives CASRGPGFEAFF.

The V call is TRBV2, the J call TRBJ2-7; D perhaps matches TRBD2 (5 bases). The CDR3 sequence is 14 residues long. The ends were cut back, 6 bases at V and 4 bases at J, with 16 bases in the middle. Germline assignment: CDR1 SNHLY and CDR2 FYNNEI. The CDR3 DNA is TGTGCCAGCAGGAAGGACTCCTTGGGGTACGAGCAGTACTTC. Translated: CASRKDSLGYEQYF.

This chain's CDR3 is CASSPAGQGSYEQYF. For the CDR3, the DNA is TGTGCCAGCAGCCCCGCCGGACAGGGTTCCTACGAGCAGTACTTC. V usage is TRBV13 and J usage is TRBJ2-7, with 8 bases identical to TRBD1. V lost 5 bases and J lost 1; bases outside the gene matches: 7. The CDR3 loop spans 15 amino acids. CDR1 PRHDT and CDR2 FYEKMQ come from the germline V gene (reference sequence).

The genes are TRBV29-1 and TRBJ2-1; a possible D gene is TRBD2 (5 bases). The germline V gene has CDR1 SQVTM and CDR2 ANQGSEA. The CDR3 is 11 amino acids. The V end lost 5 bases, the J end lost 7 bases, and 9 bases lay between the germline ends. The CDR3 nucleotides read TGCAGCGTTCGGCCGGGGAATGAGCAGTTCTTC. Protein sequence: CSVRPGNEQFF.

The chain recombines TRBV25-1 with TRBJ1-1; D might be TRBD1 (5 bases). Trimming stripped 2 bases from V and 7 bases from J, with 8 bases between. The CDR3 is made up of 12 amino acids. Germline V lookup: CDR1 MGHDK, CDR2 SYGVNS. CDR3 region: CASSEGGFEAFF. CDR3 sequence (DNA): TGTGCCAGCAGTGAAGGGGGGTTTGAAGCTTTCTTT.

For the CDR3, the DNA is TGTGCCAGCAGTGACCCCCCCGTGGGCCGCCTTTACGAGCAGTACTTC. Translated: CASSDPPVGRLYEQYF. The rearrangement uses TRBV2 and TRBJ2-7; D remains ambiguous. This CDR3 comprises 16 residues. Germline CDR1 SNHLY, CDR2 FYNNEI. The V end was cut by 3 bases, the J end by 4 bases, with 19 bases between.

This chain connects TRBV30 to TRBJ2-1, with unresolved D. This CDR3 spans 12 amino acids. V lost 1 base and J 8 bases, leaving 9 bases between the germline ends. CDR1 is GTSNPN and CDR2 is SVGIG in the germline V gene (reference sequence). The DNA for the CDR3 is TGTGCCTGGAGTGCCCATCACGATGAGCAGTTCTTC. This sequence encodes CAWSAHHDEQFF.

The rearrangement uses TRBV4-2 and TRBJ2-7; TRBD2 might be the D (7 bases). This CDR3 is 16 amino acids long. The V end lost 3 bases, the J end lost 0 bases, and 15 bases lay between the germline ends. CDR1 is LGHNA, CDR2 YNFKEQ, per germline. This CDR3 reads CASSQEGGWSSYEQYF. The CDR3 region has the DNA TGTGCCAGCAGCCAGGAGGGGGGGTGGAGCTCCTACGAGCAGTACTTC.

This chain connects TRBV6-5 to TRBJ2-3, with 7 positions matching TRBD2. The V segment lost 8 bases and the J segment 2 bases; nucleotides outside the gene matches: 7. The CDR3 is made up of 14 amino acids. CDR1 and CDR2 from the germline V gene are MNHEY and SVGAGI. CDR3 residues: CASGGRALTDTQYF. The CDR3 region has the DNA TGTGCCAGCGGCGGGAGAGCTCTCACAGATACGCAGTATTTT.

This rearrangement joins TRBV27 to TRBJ2-3, with D perhaps TRBD2 (6 bases). CDR3 size: 15 residues. V was cut by 2 bases and J by 0 bases, with 9 bases left in between. Germline V gives CDR1 MNHEY, CDR2 SMNVEV (reference sequence). CDR3 loop: CASSLISGSTDTQYF. The CDR3 coding sequence is TGTGCCAGCAGTTTAATTAGCGGTAGCACAGATACGCAGTATTTT.

The CDR3 here is CASSTQAGGPNNEQFF. The DNA for the CDR3 is TGTGCCAGCAGCACACAAGCGGGGGGGCCCAATAATGAGCAGTTCTTC. The chain employs TRBV9 and TRBJ2-1; 10 bases match TRBD2. The CDR3 totals 16 residues. Per germline, CDR1 SGDLS and CDR2 YYNGEE. J lost 7 bases, V lost 4 bases, and 11 bases had no gene match. Full variable domain (outside the CDR3, taken from reference TRBV9 and TRBJ2-1): DSGVTQTPKHLITATGQRVTLRCSPRSGDLSVYWYQQSLDQGLQFLIQYYNGEERAKGNILERFSAQQFPDLHSELNLSSLELGDSALYFCASSTQAGGPNNEQFFGPGTRLTVL.

The chain recombines TRBV27 with TRBJ2-7; D perhaps matches TRBD1 (6 bases). CDR1 and CDR2 (germline): MNHEY, SMNVEV (reference sequence). The V end was cut by 5 bases, the J end by 4 bases, with 18 bases between. There are 15 residues in the CDR3. CDR3 bases: TGTGCCAGCAGTCTTCTAGGGGGACCTCTATACGAGCAGTACTTC. This encodes CASSLLGGPLYEQYF.

V and J are TRBV27 and TRBJ2-7; D gene unclear. This CDR3 is 13 amino acids long. Per the germline V gene, CDR1 is MNHEY and CDR2 is SMNVEV (reference sequence). V lost 2 bases to trimming and J lost 3 bases, with 8 bases between them. CDR3 amino acids: CASSLASYYEQYF. CDR3 DNA sequence: TGTGCCAGCAGTTTAGCCAGCTACTACGAGCAGTACTTC.

Only one count was recorded for this clone. The chain combines TRBV2 with TRBJ2-1; possibly TRBD2 for D (5 bases). V gave up 6 bases and J gave up 8 bases, with 14 bases separating them. The germline V gene encodes CDR1 SNHLY and CDR2 FYNNEI. The CDR3 covers 13 residues. CDR3: CASSLYGVHEQFF. The CDR3, as DNA: TGTGCCAGCAGCCTTTACGGGGTCCATGAGCAGTTCTTC.

The chain combines TRBV27 with TRBJ1-5; a possible D gene is TRBD1 (5 bases). The V gene's germline CDR1 is MNHEY and CDR2 SMNVEV (reference sequence). The CDR3 is 16 residues long. The ends were cut back, 5 bases at V and 11 bases at J, with 25 bases in the middle. CDR3 coding DNA: TGTGCCAGCAGTCCATCCGGGGGGGGATTCGCCATGGCCCAGCATTTT. Encoded protein: CASSPSGGGFAMAQHF.

The gene calls are TRBV11-2 and TRBJ2-1, with D maybe TRBD2 (6 bases). The CDR3 sequence is 18 residues long. V was pared by 1 base and J by 0 bases, with 16 bases between. Germline loops: CDR1 SGHAT, CDR2 FQNNGV. The CDR3 bases are TGTGCCAGCAGCTTAGTAACCGTTAGCGGCAGCTCCTACAATGAGCAGTTCTTC. Translating it yields CASSLVTVSGSSYNEQFF.

The V and J genes are TRBV7-3 and TRBJ1-6; possibly TRBD1 for D (5 bases). Trimming stripped 5 bases from V and 7 bases from J, with 18 bases between. The CDR3 covers 16 residues. Germline CDR1 and CDR2: SGHTA and FQGTGA. CDR3 sequence (DNA): TGTGCCAGCAGCCCGTACAACGGGGGAGAGAATTCACCCCTCCACTTT. This translates into CASSPYNGGENSPLHF.

V is TRBV6-5 and J is TRBJ2-7; D unclear. Germline V CDR1 and CDR2: MNHEY, SVGAGI. Between the trimmed V and J ends, which lost 1 base and 5 bases, there was a span of 3 bases. The CDR3 has 11 residues. The CDR3 loop reads CASSYYDEQYF. CDR3 coding DNA: TGTGCCAGCAGTTACTATGACGAGCAGTACTTC.

The rearrangement links TRBV19 to TRBJ2-1; D is uncertain. This CDR3 spans 13 amino acids. Trimming removed 6 bases from V and 2 bases from J, with 8 bases in between. Per the germline V gene, CDR1 is LNHDA and CDR2 is SQIVND (reference sequence). The CDR3 DNA follows: TGTGCCAGTAGCTACAGAGCCTACAATGAGCAGTTCTTC. Amino acid sequence: CASSYRAYNEQFF.

The V gene is TRBV7-9, the J gene TRBJ1-1; 8 positions match TRBD1. Germline CDR1 SEHNR, CDR2 FQNEAQ (reference sequence). V gave up 3 bases and J gave up 7 bases; unmatched junction bases: 10. CDR3 length equals 15 residues. CDR3 loop: CASSFFGQGGDEAFF. The CDR3, as DNA: TGTGCCAGCAGCTTTTTCGGACAGGGCGGGGATGAAGCTTTCTTT.

This chain joins TRBV25-1 and TRBJ2-3; 12 bases agree with TRBD1. The CDR3 extends over 15 amino acids. Germline V gene lookup returns CDR1 MGHDK and CDR2 SYGVNS. Trimming took 5 bases from V and 4 from J; bases not matched to a gene: 4. The CDR3 nucleotides are TGTGCCAGCAGTAGCGGGACAGGGGGCTCAGATACGCAGTATTTT. Translation gives CASSSGTGGSDTQYF.

In its sample, this clone was seen a few times. The chain recombines TRBV6-4 with TRBJ2-3; 10 bases match TRBD2. V trimming: 0 bases; J trimming: 2 bases; junction bases outside the gene matches: 2. Germline CDR1 reads MRHNA; CDR2 reads SNTAGT. CDR3 length: 16 amino acids. The CDR3 bases are TGTGCCAGCAGTGACTCGAGCGGGGGGGTCACAGATACGCAGTATTTT. Its translation is CASSDSSGGVTDTQYF.

The chain employs TRBV27 and TRBJ1-2, with a tentative D call TRBD1 (5 bases). V was cut by 5 bases and J by 5 bases, with 12 bases left in between. Per germline, CDR1 MNHEY and CDR2 SMNVEV (reference sequence). This CDR3 has 13 amino acids. This chain's CDR3 is CASSGGIGYGYTF. As DNA, the CDR3 is TGTGCCAGCAGTGGGGGAATTGGATATGGCTACACCTTC.

The chain is built from TRBV15 and TRBJ2-1; D is perhaps TRBD1 (6 bases). The CDR3 has 14 amino acids. Germline CDR1 and CDR2: LNHNV and YYDKDF (reference sequence). V was shortened by 8 bases and J by 7 bases, with 18 bases between the two germline ends. Written as DNA, the CDR3 is TGTGCCACCGGGCCGTGGGGCAGGGGAAATGAGCAGTTCTTC. Protein product: CATGPWGRGNEQFF.

With regard to this clone: Other DNA sequences in the same sample also yield this CDR3. The rearrangement joins TRBV27 to TRBJ2-7, with D perhaps matching TRBD1 or TRBD2 (7 bases each). This CDR3 is built from 15 residues. The ends were cut back, 2 bases at V and 2 bases at J, with 13 bases in the middle. CDR1 and CDR2 (germline): MNHEY, SMNVEV (reference sequence). This chain's CDR3 is CASSLRGRGTYEQYF. In DNA form, the CDR3 reads TGTGCCAGCAGTTTAAGGGGGCGGGGGACCTACGAGCAGTACTTC.

The chain employs TRBV4-1 and TRBJ1-1; the D is unclear. Trimming removed 0 bases at V and 7 bases at J, with 12 bases between. This CDR3 is 14 amino acids long. The germline V gene encodes CDR1 MGHRA and CDR2 YSYEKL. The CDR3 coding sequence is TGCGCCAGCAGCCAAGAGACCTTTGCCGGTGAAGCTTTCTTT. As protein: CASSQETFAGEAFF.

The J gene is TRBJ2-5, the V gene TRBV4-2, with a tentative D call TRBD2 (6 bases). The J call could be wrong; TRBJ2-7 is a better fit for the DNA end. Germline CDR1 LGHNA, CDR2 YNFKEQ. There are 14 residues in the CDR3. CDR3 residues: CASSPLEGRYEQYF. In DNA form, the CDR3 reads TGTGCCAGCAGCCCGCTGGAGGGCCGCTACGAGCAGTACTTC.

CDR3 sequence (DNA): TGTGCCAGCAGCTCAGAGGGACAGGGGGCTGGAAACACCATATATTTT. It is translated as CASSSEGQGAGNTIYF. The rearrangement joins TRBV7-9 to TRBJ1-3; 11 nucleotides match TRBD1. The CDR3 is 16 residues long. Germline V gene lookup returns CDR1 SEHNR and CDR2 FQNEAQ (reference sequence). V lost 4 bases, J lost 2 bases, and 4 bases stayed unmatched.